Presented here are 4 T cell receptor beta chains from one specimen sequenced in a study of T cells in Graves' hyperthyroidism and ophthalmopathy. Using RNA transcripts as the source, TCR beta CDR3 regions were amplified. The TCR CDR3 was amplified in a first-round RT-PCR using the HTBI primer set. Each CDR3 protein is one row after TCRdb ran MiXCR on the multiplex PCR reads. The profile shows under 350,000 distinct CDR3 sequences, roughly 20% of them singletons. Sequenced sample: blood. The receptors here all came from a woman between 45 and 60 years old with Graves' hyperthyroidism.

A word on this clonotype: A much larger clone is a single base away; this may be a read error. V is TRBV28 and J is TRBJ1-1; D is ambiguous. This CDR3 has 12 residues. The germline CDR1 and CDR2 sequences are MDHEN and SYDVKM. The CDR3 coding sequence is TGTGCCAACAGTTTAAGTACCACTGAAGCTTTCTTT. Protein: CANSLSTTEAFF.

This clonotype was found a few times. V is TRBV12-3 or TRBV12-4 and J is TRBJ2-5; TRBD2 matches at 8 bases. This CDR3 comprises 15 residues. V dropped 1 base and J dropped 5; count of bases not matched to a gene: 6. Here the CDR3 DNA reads TGTGCCAGCAGTTTAGGAGCGGGGGACGGCGAGACCCAGTACTTC. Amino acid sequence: CASSLGAGDGETQYF.

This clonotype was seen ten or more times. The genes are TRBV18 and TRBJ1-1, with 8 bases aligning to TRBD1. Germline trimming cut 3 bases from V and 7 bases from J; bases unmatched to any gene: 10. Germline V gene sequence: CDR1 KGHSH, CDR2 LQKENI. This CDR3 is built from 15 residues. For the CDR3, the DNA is TGTGCCAGCTCACCTACGGACAGGGCGGGGAATGAAGCTTTCTTT. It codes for CASSPTDRAGNEAFF.

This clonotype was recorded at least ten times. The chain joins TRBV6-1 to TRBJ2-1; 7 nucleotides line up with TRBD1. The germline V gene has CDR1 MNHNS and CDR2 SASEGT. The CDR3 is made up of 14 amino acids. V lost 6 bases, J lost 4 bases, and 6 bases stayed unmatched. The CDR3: CASRPTGSYNEQFF. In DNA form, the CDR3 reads TGTGCCAGCAGGCCGACAGGGTCGTACAATGAGCAGTTCTTC.